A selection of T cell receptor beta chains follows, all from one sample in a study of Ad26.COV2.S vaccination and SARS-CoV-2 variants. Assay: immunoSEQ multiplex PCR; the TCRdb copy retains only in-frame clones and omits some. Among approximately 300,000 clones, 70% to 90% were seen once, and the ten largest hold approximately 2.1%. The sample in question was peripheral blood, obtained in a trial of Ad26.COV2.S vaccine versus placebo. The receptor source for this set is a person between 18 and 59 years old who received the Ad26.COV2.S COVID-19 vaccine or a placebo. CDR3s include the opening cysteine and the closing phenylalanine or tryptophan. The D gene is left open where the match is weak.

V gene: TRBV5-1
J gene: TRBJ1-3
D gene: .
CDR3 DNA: TGCGCCAGCACTCCCCTCCCGCAGGTCTCTGGAAACACCATATATTTT
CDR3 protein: CASTPLPQVSGNTIYF

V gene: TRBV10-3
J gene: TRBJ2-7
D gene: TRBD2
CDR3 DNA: TGTGCATCGGGAGGGAACTACGAGCAGTACTTC
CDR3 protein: CASGGNYEQYF

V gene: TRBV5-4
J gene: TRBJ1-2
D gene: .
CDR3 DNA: TGTGCCAGCAGCATACGGACCCAAGACTACACCTTC
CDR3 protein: CASSIRTQDYTF

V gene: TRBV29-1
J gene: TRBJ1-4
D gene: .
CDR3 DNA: TGCAGCTTTGCCAGGGGCCCTAATGAAAAACTGTTTTTT
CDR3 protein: CSFARGPNEKLFF

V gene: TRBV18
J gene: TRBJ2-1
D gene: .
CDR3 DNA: TGTGCCAGCCCCCCAGAATCTTTTAACAATGAGCAGTTCTTC
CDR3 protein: CASPPESFNNEQFF

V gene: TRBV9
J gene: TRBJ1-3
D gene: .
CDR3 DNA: TGTGCCAGCAGCGTGGATCCTTCAAACACCATATATTTT
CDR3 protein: CASSVDPSNTIYF

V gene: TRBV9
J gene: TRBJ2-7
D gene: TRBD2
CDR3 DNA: TGTGCCAGCAGCCCACGGGACTACTCCAGCCGGTACTACGAGCAGTACTTC
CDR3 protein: CASSPRDYSSRYYEQYF

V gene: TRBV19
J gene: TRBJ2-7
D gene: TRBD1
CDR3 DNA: TGTGCCAGTAGCCGTTCCCACCGGGACAGGGTGGAGAGTGAGCAGTACTTC
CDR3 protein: CASSRSHRDRVESEQYF

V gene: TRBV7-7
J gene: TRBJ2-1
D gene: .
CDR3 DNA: TGTGCCAGCAGCCCGGGGCTCGGGGGGCGTTTCGACAATGAGCAGTTCTTC
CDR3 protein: CASSPGLGGRFDNEQFF

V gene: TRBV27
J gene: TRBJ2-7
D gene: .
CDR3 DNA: TGTGCCAGCAGTGGGGGCATCTCCTACGAGCAGTACTTC
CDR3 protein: CASSGGISYEQYF

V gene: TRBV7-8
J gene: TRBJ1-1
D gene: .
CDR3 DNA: TGTGCCAGCAGCTTATGGACGGACTCACACACTGAAGCTTTCTTT
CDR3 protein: CASSLWTDSHTEAFF

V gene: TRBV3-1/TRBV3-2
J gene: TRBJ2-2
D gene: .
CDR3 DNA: TGTGCCAGCAGCCAAGGGGGAAGGGGCAGGCCCGGGGAGCTGTTTTTT
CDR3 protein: CASSQGGRGRPGELFF

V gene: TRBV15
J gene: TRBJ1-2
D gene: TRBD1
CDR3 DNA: TGTGCCACCAGCAGAGATAGGCAGGGGGCATACCATGGCTACACCTTC
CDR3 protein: CATSRDRQGAYHGYTF

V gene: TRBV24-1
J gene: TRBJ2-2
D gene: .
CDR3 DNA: TGTGCCACCAGTGAGATCAGGGGGGGGCTCGGGGAGCTGTTTTTT
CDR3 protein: CATSEIRGGLGELFF

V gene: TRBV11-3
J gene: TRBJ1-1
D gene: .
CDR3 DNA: TGTGCCAGCAGGTTAATGTCCTCTGAAGCTTTCTTT
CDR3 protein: CASRLMSSEAFF

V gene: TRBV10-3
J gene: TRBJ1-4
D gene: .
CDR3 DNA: TGTGCCATCAGTGAGTCCCGACAGTATGGAAATGAAAAACTGTTTTTT
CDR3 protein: CAISESRQYGNEKLFF

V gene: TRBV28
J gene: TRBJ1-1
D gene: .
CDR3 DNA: TGTGCCAGCAGTTTATTCTCAAGTGAAATGAACACTGAAGCTTTCTTT
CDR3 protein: CASSLFSSEMNTEAFF

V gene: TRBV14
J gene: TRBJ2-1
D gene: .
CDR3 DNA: TGTGCCAGCAGCCAAGAGTACCGCACCTACAATGAGCAGTTCTTC
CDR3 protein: CASSQEYRTYNEQFF

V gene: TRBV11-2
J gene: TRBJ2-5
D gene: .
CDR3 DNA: TGTGCCAGCAGCTGGGTGGGCGGTCTAGAGACCCAGTACTTC
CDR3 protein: CASSWVGGLETQYF

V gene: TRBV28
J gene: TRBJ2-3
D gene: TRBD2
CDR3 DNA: TGTGCCAGCAGGCGGACTAGCGGGGGGTCTGCAGATACGCAGTATTTT
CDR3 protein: CASRRTSGGSADTQYF

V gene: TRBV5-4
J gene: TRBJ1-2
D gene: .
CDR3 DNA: TGTGCCAGCAGCACCTACCAGGGGTCGGACTATGGCTACACCTTC
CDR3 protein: CASSTYQGSDYGYTF

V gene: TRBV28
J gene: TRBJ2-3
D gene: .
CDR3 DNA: TGTGCCAGCAGTTTACGGCAGACCGCAGATACGCAGTATTTT
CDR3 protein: CASSLRQTADTQYF

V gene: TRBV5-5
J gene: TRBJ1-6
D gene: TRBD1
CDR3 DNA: TGTGCCAGCAGGTCCGGGACAGGGAGCTCCTATAATTCACCCCTCCACTTT
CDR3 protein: CASRSGTGSSYNSPLHF

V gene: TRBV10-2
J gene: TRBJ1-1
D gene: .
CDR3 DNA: TGCGCCAGCAGCGCCACGGGAACAAACACTGAAGCTTTCTTT
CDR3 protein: CASSATGTNTEAFF

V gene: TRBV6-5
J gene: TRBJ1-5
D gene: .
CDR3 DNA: TGTGCCAGCAGTTACAGGGTAGCCAGCAATCAGCCCCAGCATTTT
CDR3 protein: CASSYRVASNQPQHF